This T cell receptor beta chain was obtained from a study of shared clonotypes between healthy human individuals. The input for sorted-subset replicate PCRs was about 210 ng DNA, tens of thousands of T cell genomes. In the source study's methods: In the immunoSEQ data, sequences were junction-only and lacked quality scores, so filtering differed. Clones were read by immunoSEQ multiplex PCR, and TCRdb kept only the in-frame ones, dropping some. V and J calls and clone size come straight from that table; D and trimming were deduced from the DNA. The data contain 2,500,000 or so clones, 85% to 95% of them seen just once; the ten biggest clones take up around 0.14%. The CDR3 is 17 amino acids. V shed 1 base and J shed 8 bases, with 21 bases lying between them. The germline gives CDR1 SGHAT, CDR2 FQNNGV. Notes on the study in general: Shared clonotypes: 4.5% to 5% naive CD4, around 4% naive CD8, 2.3% memory CD4, approximately 0.4% memory CD8. Generation probabilities were higher for clonotypes shared across all four sorted-subset donors than for unshared ones.

On this clone itself: What it recognizes is unknown.

Sequenced input: naive CD4+ T cells sorted from blood. Subset described: CD45RA+ positively selected. This TCR came from a man aged 18 to 35 in good health. This rearrangement joins TRBV11-2 to TRBJ2-1, with D unresolved. The DNA of the CDR3 is TGTGCCAGCAGCTTAGGGGCAGGATCCCTTAACCTACATGAGCAGTTCTTC. Its translation: CASSLGAGSLNLHEQFF.